This T cell receptor (beta chain) was retrieved from a study of PD-1 blockade in mismatch repair-deficient tumors. About this clone: Germline and junction disagree at one end, which may indicate a read error.

Measured with immunoSEQ multiplex PCR; TCRdb has only the in-frame clones, and not every one. The repertoire consists of about 16,000 clones, with 80% to 85% occurring once and the leading ten covering roughly 17%. The CDR3 runs to 11 residues. CDR1 and CDR2 (germline): MNHEY, SVGAGI. TCRs were sequenced from a few patients responding to pembrolizumab. Here the sequenced sample was PBMCs, taken before pembrolizumab treatment. This chain joins TRBV6-5 and TRBJ1-2; D possibly corresponds to TRBD1 (6 bases). This sequence was found in an adult with mismatch repair-deficient cancer. In DNA, the CDR3 is TGTGCCAGCAGGTCCCGGGACATACTTTCCTTC. This gives the protein CASRSRDILSF.